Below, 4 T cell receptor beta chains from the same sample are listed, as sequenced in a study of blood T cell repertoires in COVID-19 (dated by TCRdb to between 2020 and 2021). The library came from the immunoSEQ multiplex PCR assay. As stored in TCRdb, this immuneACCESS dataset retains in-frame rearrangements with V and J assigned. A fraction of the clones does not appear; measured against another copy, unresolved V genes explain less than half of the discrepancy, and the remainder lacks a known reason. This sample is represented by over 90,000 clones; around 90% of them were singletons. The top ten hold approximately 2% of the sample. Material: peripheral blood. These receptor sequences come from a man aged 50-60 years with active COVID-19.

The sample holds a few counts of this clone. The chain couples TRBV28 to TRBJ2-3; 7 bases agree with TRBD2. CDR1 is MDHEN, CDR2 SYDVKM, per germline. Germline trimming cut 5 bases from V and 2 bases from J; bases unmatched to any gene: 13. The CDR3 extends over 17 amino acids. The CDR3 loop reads CASSPSFGLVDTDTQYF. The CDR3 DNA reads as TGTGCCAGCAGTCCCTCATTCGGACTAGTCGACACAGATACGCAGTATTTT.

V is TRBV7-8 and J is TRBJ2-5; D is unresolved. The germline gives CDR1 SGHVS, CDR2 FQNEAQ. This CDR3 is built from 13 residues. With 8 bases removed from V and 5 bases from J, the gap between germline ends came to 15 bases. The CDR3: CASLRGVLETQYF. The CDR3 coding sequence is TGTGCCAGCTTGAGAGGCGTGTTGGAGACCCAGTACTTC.

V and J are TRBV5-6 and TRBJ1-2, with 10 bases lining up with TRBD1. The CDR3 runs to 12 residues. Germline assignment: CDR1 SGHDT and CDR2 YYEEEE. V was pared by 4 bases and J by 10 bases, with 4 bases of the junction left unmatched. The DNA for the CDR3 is TGTGCCAGCAGCCGGGACAGGGGAAACTACACCTTC. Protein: CASSRDRGNYTF.

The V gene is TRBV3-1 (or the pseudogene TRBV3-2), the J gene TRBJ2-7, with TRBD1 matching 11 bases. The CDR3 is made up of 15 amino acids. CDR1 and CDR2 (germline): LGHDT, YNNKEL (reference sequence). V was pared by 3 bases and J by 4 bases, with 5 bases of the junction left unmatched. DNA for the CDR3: TGTGCCAGCAGCCAGACGGACAGGGGGCAGTACGAGCAGTACTTC. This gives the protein CASSQTDRGQYEQYF.